These T cell receptor beta chains were read from a single sample in a study of blood T cell repertoires in COVID-19. Clones were read by immunoSEQ multiplex PCR, and TCRdb kept only the in-frame ones, dropping some. There are about 220,000 clones in the sample; roughly 84% occur only once, and 3.6% lies in the top ten. The sample consisted of peripheral blood. The receptors stem from a woman of 80 years or more with acute or convalescent COVID-19. Each CDR3 is given with its conserved first and last residue. The order of the fields is J gene, D gene, V gene, clone size, CDR3 DNA, CDR3 protein. A D gene is named only where the DNA matches it firmly. Clone size is given for some rows only: seen once, a few or many times, or a class if the clone is expanded.

TRBJ1-1 | NA | TRBV3-1/TRBV3-2 | NA | TGTGCCAGCAGCCAACCCGGGGGAGGGACTGAAGCTTTCTTT | CASSQPGGGTEAFF
TRBJ1-2 | NA | TRBV5-6 | NA | TGTGCCAGCAGCTTGGTTGGGCCGTCTAACTATGGCTACACCTTC | CASSLVGPSNYGYTF
TRBJ1-2 | NA | TRBV12-3/TRBV12-4 | once | TGTGCCAGCAGTTTACCCTACCATGGCTACACCTTC | CASSLPYHGYTF
TRBJ2-3 | NA | TRBV6-5 | NA | TGTGCCAGCAGTTACTCCCGCAGAACCACAGATACGCAGTATTTT | CASSYSRRTTDTQYF
TRBJ1-5 | NA | TRBV10-3 | NA | TGTGCCATCAGTGTGTTGCGGGAAGGGGATCAGCCCCAGCATTTT | CAISVLREGDQPQHF
TRBJ2-6 | NA | TRBV4-2 | NA | TGTGCCAGCAGCCAAGTCGGGGGGCAAGACCTCTCTGGGGCCAACGTCCTGACTTTC | CASSQVGGQDLSGANVLTF
TRBJ1-5 | NA | TRBV2 | NA | TGTGCCAGCAGTGAAGCCGCAGGGATCAATCAGCCCCAGCATTTT | CASSEAAGINQPQHF
TRBJ2-2 | TRBD2 | TRBV10-3 | NA | TGTGCCATCAGTGCGTCAAATCCGGGACTAGCGGGCACCGGGGAGCTATTTTTT | CAISASNPGLAGTGELFF
TRBJ1-3 | NA | TRBV7-9 | NA | TGTGCCAGCAGCCCCTCGGGAAACACCATATATTTT | CASSPSGNTIYF
TRBJ1-1 | NA | TRBV19 | NA | TGTGCCAGTAGTTCCCAGGTGGGTACTGAAGCTTTCTTT | CASSSQVGTEAFF
TRBJ2-2 | TRBD2 | TRBV5-1 | NA | TGCGCCAGCAGCCCCCTCCCGCTAGCGGGGGTACCGGAGCTGTTTTTT | CASSPLPLAGVPELFF
TRBJ2-5 | NA | TRBV11-1 | NA | TGTGCCAGCAGCTTAGGCAGGGGAATGGAGACCCAGTACTTC | CASSLGRGMETQYF
TRBJ1-6 | TRBD1 | TRBV19 | NA | TGTGCCAGTAGTGCCGGGACAGGGAGGAATTCACCCCTCCACTTT | CASSAGTGRNSPLHF
TRBJ1-1 | NA | TRBV11-2 | NA | TGTGCCAGCAGCTTAAGCGGGGGTAACCTGGACACTGAAGCTTTCTTT | CASSLSGGNLDTEAFF
TRBJ2-3 | NA | TRBV14 | NA | TGTGCCAGCAGCCAACTAATACTAGCAGATACGCAGTATTTT | CASSQLILADTQYF
TRBJ1-1 | NA | TRBV16 | NA | TGTGCCAGCAGCCCCATGCCCAGAAGTGAAGCTTTCTTT | CASSPMPRSEAFF
TRBJ1-1 | NA | TRBV29-1 | once | TGCAGCGTCCGTACAGGGCGGGCTGAAGCTTTCTTT | CSVRTGRAEAFF
TRBJ2-5 | TRBD1 | TRBV5-1 | once | TGCGCCAGCAGCTTGACTGGGACAGGGGGCCGATTGGAGGAGACCCAGTACTTC | CASSLTGTGGRLEETQYF
TRBJ1-2 | TRBD1 | TRBV11-2 | NA | TGTGCCAGCAGCTTGGACAGGGGGCATGGCTACACCTTC | CASSLDRGHGYTF
TRBJ1-1 | NA | TRBV6-6 | NA | TGTGCCAGCAGTCACTACAGGGATGGGACTGAAGCTTTCTTT | CASSHYRDGTEAFF
TRBJ1-1 | TRBD1 | TRBV6-2/TRBV6-3 | few | TGTGCCAGCAGTTACGGGACAGGGAACACTGAAGCTTTCTTT | CASSYGTGNTEAFF
TRBJ1-2 | NA | TRBV27 | NA | TGTGCCAGCAGTTTAAGACAGGACCGGGTAGCAACCTTC | CASSLRQDRVATF
TRBJ1-2 | TRBD1 | TRBV7-2 | once | TGTGCCAGCAGGTCGACAGGGGGGGTATATGGCTACACCTTC | CASRSTGGVYGYTF
TRBJ1-2 | NA | TRBV20-1 | NA | TGCAGCGCTGGACAGCCCGACGGCTACACCTTC | CSAGQPDGYTF